This record concerns one T cell receptor beta chain sequence. Per the germline V gene, CDR1 is KGHSH and CDR2 is LQKENI. The CDR3 covers 16 residues. Trimming cost V 5 bases and J 6 bases; bases outside gene matches: 14. This entry belongs to a study of T cell responses to AZD1222 COVID-19 vaccine. Repertoires were generated with immunoSEQ multiplex PCR, while TCRdb's copy carries only in-frame clones and drops some. The data contain over 150,000 clones, approximately 88% of them seen just once; the ten biggest clones take up about 1%. The TCR sequence derives from an adult who received the AZD1222 COVID-19 vaccine. The chain couples TRBV18 to TRBJ1-2, with 8 nucleotides matching TRBD1. The sequencing used peripheral blood, collected 28 days after the second AZD1222 dose. CDR3 DNA: TGTGCCAGCTCAGGGAGAGGTGGGACAGGCCCGGATGGCTACACCTTC. Amino acid sequence: CASSGRGGTGPDGYTF.